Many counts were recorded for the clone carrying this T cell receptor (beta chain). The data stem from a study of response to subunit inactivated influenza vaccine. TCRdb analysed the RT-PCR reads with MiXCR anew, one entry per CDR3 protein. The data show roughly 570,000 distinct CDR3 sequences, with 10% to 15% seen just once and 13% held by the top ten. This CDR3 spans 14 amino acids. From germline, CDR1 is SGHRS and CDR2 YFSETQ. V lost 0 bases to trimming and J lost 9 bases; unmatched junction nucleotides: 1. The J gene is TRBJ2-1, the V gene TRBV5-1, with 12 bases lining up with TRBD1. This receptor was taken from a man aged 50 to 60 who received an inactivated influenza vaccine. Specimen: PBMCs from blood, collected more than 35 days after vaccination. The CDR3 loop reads CASSLGDRGREQFF. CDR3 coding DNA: TGCGCCAGCAGCTTGGGGGACAGGGGGCGTGAGCAGTTCTTC.